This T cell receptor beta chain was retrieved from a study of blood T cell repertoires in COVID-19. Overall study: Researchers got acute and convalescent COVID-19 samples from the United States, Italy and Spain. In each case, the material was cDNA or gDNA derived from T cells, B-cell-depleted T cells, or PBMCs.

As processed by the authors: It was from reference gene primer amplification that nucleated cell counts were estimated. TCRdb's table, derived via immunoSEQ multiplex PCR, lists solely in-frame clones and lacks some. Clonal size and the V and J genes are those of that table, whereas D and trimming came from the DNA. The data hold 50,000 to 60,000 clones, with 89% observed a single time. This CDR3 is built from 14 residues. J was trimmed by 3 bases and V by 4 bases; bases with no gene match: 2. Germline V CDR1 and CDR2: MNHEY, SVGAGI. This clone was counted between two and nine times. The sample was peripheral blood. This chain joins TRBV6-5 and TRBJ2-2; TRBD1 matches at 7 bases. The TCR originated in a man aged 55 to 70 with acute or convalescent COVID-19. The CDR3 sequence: CASSFTGDTGELFF. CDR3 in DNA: TGTGCCAGCAGTTTCACAGGGGACACCGGGGAGCTGTTTTTT.